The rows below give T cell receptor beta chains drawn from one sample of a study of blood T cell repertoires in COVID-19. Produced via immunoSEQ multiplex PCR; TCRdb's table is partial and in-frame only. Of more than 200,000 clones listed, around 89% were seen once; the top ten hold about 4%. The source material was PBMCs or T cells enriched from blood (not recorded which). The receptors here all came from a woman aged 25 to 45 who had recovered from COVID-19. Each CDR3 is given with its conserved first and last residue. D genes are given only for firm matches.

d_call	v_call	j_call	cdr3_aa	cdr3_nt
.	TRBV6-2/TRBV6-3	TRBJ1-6	CASSYTEAGARNSPLHF	TGTGCCAGCAGTTACACCGAAGCTGGAGCGAGGAATTCACCCCTCCACTTT
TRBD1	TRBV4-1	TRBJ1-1	CASSQEGQGGTEAFF	TGCGCCAGCAGCCAAGAAGGCCAGGGGGGCACTGAAGCTTTCTTT
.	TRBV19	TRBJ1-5	CASSHQRRASNQPQHF	TGTGCCAGTAGTCATCAGAGGAGGGCGAGCAATCAGCCCCAGCATTTT
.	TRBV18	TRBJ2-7	CASSRPPSYEQYF	TGTGCCAGCTCACGGCCGCCCTCCTACGAGCAGTACTTC
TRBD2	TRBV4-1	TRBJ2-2	CASSLAGLAGVLEAGELFF	TGCGCCAGCAGCCTGGCGGGACTAGCGGGAGTATTAGAAGCCGGGGAGCTGTTTTTT
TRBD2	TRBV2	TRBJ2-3	CASKREGGTDTQYF	TGTGCCAGCAAGCGGGAGGGTGGCACAGATACGCAGTATTTT
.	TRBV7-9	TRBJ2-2	CASSRQGFGELFF	TGTGCCAGCAGCCGTCAGGGGTTCGGGGAGCTGTTTTTT
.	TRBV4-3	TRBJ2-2	CASSQDVLSGELFF	TGCGCCAGCAGCCAAGATGTACTCTCCGGGGAGCTGTTTTTT
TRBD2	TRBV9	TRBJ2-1	CASSAQLVRGSYNEQFF	TGTGCCAGCAGCGCTCAATTGGTGCGGGGGTCCTACAATGAGCAGTTCTTC
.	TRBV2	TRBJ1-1	CASISTGNTEAFF	TGTGCCAGCATAAGCACAGGGAACACTGAAGCTTTCTTT
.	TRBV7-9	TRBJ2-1	CASSSVGGANEQFF	TGTGCCAGCAGCTCCGTAGGGGGGGCCAATGAGCAGTTCTTC
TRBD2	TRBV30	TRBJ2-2	CAWSATSGRAAGGELFF	TGTGCCTGGAGCGCGACTAGCGGGAGGGCCGCGGGCGGGGAGCTGTTTTTT
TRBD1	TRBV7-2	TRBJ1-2	CASWWTGGGRGYTF	TGTGCCAGCTGGTGGACAGGGGGCGGCCGGGGCTACACCTTC
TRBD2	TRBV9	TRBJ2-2	CASSTRTSGKNTGELFF	TGTGCCAGCAGCACCCGGACTAGCGGAAAGAACACCGGGGAGCTGTTTTTT
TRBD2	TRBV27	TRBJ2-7	CASSLFSGRSYEQYF	TGTGCCAGCAGTTTGTTTAGCGGGAGGTCCTACGAGCAGTACTTC
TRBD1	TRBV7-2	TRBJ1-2	CASSLGTGGYGYTF	TGTGCCAGCAGCTTAGGTACAGGGGGCTATGGCTACACCTTC